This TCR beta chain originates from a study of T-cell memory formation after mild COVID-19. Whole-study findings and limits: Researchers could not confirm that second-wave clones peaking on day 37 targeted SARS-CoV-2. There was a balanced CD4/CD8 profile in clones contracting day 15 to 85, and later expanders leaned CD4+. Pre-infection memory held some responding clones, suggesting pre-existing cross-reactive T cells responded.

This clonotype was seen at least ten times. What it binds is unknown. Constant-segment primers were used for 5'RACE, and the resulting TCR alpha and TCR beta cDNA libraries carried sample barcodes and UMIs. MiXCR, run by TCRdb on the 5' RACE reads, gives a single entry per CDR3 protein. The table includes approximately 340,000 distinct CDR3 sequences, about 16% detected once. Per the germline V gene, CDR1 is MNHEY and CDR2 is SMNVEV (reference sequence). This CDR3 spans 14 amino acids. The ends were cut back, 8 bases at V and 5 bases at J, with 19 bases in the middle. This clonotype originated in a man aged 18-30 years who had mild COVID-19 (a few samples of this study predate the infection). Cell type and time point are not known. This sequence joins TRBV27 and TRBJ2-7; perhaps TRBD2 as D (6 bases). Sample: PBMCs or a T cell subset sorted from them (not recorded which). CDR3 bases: TGTGCCAGCGGCCATTGGGGGGTAACGGACGAGCAGTACTTC. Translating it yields CASGHWGVTDEQYF.